This TCR beta chain was obtained from a study of siplizumab effects on memory and regulatory T cells. General study results and limits: Roughly 75-96% of proliferating clones (CD4+ or CD8+) could not be assigned a naive or memory phenotype. Fewer alloreactive sequences mapped to unstimulated CD4+ memory cells under siplizumab. Treatment with siplizumab left mappable alloreactive CD4+ clones averaging roughly 70% Treg-derived, compared with approximately 25% in controls.

Measured with immunoSEQ multiplex PCR; TCRdb has only the in-frame clones, and not every one. The sample has 95,000 to 100,000 clones, nearly 95% seen once; the top ten hold more than 10%. Details on this clone: Its matching antigen is unknown.

Sequencing used non-Treg CD4+ T cells sorted from blood. This clonotype was obtained from a human donor in good health.

CDR3 sequence reads: CASSSPGGYTF. CDR3 coding DNA: TGTGCCAGCAGTTCCCCCGGAGGCTACACCTTC. This chain joins TRBV6-1 and TRBJ1-2; D uncertain. From germline, CDR1 is MNHNS and CDR2 SASEGT. Trimming left V 5 bases short and J 8 bases short, with 9 bases between. There are 11 residues in the CDR3.